This paragraph covers one TCR beta chain sequence. Its matching antigen is unknown. Samples each yielded at least 6 micrograms of total RNA. The data stem from a study of blood T cells in healthy people across ages. Study information: Through template switching, about one barcoded beta molecule was captured per two T cells, as measured in model experiments. Study-wide findings and caveats: Estimated diversity that came from one million T cells was considered an underestimate.

Trimming shortened V by 3 bases and J by 1 base, and 19 bases separated the two germline ends. Germline CDR1 and CDR2: MDHEN and SYDVKM. This CDR3 spans 18 amino acids. It was with a sample-barcoded 5' primer and a J-beta primer mix that a second PCR of roughly 7 to 12 cycles was run. Each cDNA molecule carried a tag from a template-switch adaptor that contained 12 random nucleotides. TCRdb analysed the 5' RACE reads with MiXCR anew, one entry per CDR3 protein. The sample consists of roughly 930,000 distinct CDR3 sequences, around 48% of them appearing once. This chain uses TRBV28 with TRBJ2-1; D is perhaps TRBD1 (5 bases). The specimen sequenced was blood. The sequence was obtained from a man younger than 45 in good health. The CDR3 nucleotides read TGTGCCAGCAGTTTTAGGGGATTCTATTCCGCTTCCTACAATGAGCAGTTCTTC. It codes for CASSFRGFYSASYNEQFF.